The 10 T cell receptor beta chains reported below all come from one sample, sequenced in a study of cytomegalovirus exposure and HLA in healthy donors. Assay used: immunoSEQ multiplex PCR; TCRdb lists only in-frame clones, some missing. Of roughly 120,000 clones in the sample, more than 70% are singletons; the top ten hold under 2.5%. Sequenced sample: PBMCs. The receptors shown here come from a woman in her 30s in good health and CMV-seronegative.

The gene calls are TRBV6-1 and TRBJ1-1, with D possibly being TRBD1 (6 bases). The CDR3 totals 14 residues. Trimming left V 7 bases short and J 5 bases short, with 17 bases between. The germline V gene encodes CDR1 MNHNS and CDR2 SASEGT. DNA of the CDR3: TGTGCCAGCATCTTCGCACAGGGAAGGACTGAAGCTTTCTTT. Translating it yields CASIFAQGRTEAFF.

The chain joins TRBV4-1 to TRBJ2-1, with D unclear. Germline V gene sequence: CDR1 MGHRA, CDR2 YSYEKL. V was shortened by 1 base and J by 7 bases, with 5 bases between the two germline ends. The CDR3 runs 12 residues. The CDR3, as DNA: TGCGCCAGCAGCCAAGCAAATAATGAGCAGTTCTTC. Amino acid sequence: CASSQANNEQFF.

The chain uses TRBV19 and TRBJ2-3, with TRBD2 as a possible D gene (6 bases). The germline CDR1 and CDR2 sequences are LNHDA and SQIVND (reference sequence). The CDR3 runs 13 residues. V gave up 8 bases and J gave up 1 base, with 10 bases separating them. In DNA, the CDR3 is TGTGCCAGTGGAGGGTTCGGCACAGATACGCAGTATTTT. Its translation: CASGGFGTDTQYF.

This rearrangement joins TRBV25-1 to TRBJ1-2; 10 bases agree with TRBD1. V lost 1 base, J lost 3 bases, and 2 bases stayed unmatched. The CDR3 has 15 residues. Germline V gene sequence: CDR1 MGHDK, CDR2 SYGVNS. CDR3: CASSESGTGDYGYTF. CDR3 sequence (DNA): TGTGCCAGCAGTGAATCCGGGACAGGGGACTATGGCTACACCTTC.

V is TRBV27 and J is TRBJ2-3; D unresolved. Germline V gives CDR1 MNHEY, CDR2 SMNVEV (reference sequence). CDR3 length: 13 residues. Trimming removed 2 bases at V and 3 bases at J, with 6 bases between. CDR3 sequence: CASSLASTDTQYF. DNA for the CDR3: TGTGCCAGCAGTTTAGCTAGTACAGATACGCAGTATTTT.

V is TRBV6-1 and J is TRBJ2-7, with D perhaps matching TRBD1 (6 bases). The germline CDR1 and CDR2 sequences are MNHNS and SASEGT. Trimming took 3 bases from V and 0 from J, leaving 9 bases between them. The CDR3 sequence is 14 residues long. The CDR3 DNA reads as TGTGCCAGCAGTGACCGACAGGACTCCTACGAGCAGTACTTC. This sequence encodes CASSDRQDSYEQYF.

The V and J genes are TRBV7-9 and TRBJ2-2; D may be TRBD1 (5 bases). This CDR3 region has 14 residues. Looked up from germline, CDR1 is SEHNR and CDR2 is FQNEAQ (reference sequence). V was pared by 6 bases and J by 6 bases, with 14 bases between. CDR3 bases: TGTGCCAGCAGAGAACAGGAGAAGGCCGGGGAGCTGTTTTTT. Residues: CASREQEKAGELFF.

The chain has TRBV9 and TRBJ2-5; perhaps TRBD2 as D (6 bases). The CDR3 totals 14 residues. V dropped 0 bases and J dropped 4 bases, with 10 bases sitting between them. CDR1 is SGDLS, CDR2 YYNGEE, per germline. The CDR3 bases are TGTGCCAGCAGCGTAGGGAGGGTCGTAGAGACCCAGTACTTC. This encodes CASSVGRVVETQYF.

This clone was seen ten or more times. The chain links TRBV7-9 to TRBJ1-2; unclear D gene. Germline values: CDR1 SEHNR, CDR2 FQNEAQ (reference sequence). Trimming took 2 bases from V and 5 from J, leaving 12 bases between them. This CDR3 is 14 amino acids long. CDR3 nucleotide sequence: TGTGCCAGCAGCTTATCAGTAGACGGGTATGGCTACACCTTC. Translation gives CASSLSVDGYGYTF.

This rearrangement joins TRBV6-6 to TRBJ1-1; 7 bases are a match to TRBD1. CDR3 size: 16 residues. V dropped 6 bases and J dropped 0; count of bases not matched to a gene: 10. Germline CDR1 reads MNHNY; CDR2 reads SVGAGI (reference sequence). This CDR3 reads CASSIPRRGLNTEAFF. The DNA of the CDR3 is TGTGCCAGCAGCATCCCTAGGAGGGGGCTGAACACTGAAGCTTTCTTT.